The 8 T cell receptor beta chains reported below all come from one sample, sequenced in a study of PD-1 blockade in classical Hodgkin lymphoma. Stated time point: cycle 4 day 1 (C4D1), after more than 5 weeks of nivolumab. All the patients suffered relapse after autologous stem cell transplantation, and brentuximab vedotin exposure differed. Assay used: immunoSEQ multiplex PCR; TCRdb lists only in-frame clones, some missing. Of 35,000 to 50,000 clones in the sample, approximately 67% are singletons; the top ten hold roughly 3%. The sequences come from peripheral blood mononuclear cells (PBMCs), collected before the fourth cycle of nivolumab. These receptor sequences come from a human donor with classical Hodgkin lymphoma.

In this sample, this clone turned up a few times. The CDR3 bases are TGCGCCAGCAGCACCGAGACAGGATTGAACACTGAAGCTTTCTTT. Translated, it gives CASSTETGLNTEAFF. This chain connects TRBV5-1 to TRBJ1-1; D possibly corresponds to TRBD1 (6 bases). With 4 bases removed from V and 0 bases from J, the gap between germline ends came to 13 bases. The CDR3 runs to 15 residues. Germline CDR1 and CDR2: SGHRS and YFSETQ. Drawing the rest from reference TRBV5-1 and TRBJ1-1, the complete variable domain is KAGVTQTPRYLIKTRGQQVTLSCSPISGHRSVSWYQQTPGQGLQFLFEYFSETQRNKGNFPGRFSGRQFSNSRSEMNVSTLELGDSALYLCASSTETGLNTEAFFGQGTRLTVV.

The V and J genes are TRBV7-8 and TRBJ2-1, with TRBD2 identical over 14 bases. J gave up 8 bases and V 5 bases, and 8 bases lay outside the gene matches. The germline V gene encodes CDR1 SGHVS and CDR2 FQNEAQ. CDR3 size: 16 residues. CDR3 region: CASSADLGLAGDEQFF. The CDR3 DNA sequence: TGTGCCAGCAGCGCGGATTTGGGACTAGCGGGGGATGAGCAGTTCTTC.

The chain carries TRBV19 and TRBJ2-5; D is possibly TRBD2 (6 bases). The CDR3 sequence is 21 residues long. Germline V gene data show CDR1 as LNHDA and CDR2 as SQIVND (reference sequence). V gave up 7 bases and J gave up 4 bases, with 37 bases separating them. This CDR3 reads CASISPPYPVGRRRGGETQYF. DNA of the CDR3: TGTGCCAGTATATCCCCACCATATCCCGTCGGCCGTCGGCGGGGAGGAGAGACCCAGTACTTC.

The genes are TRBV6-5 and TRBJ1-1; the D gene is possibly TRBD1 (6 bases). Germline V lookup: CDR1 MNHEY, CDR2 SVGAGI. Trimming pared 6 bases from V and 0 bases from J, leaving 14 bases between. The CDR3 runs 15 residues. The CDR3 protein is CASSPRTDLNTEAFF. The CDR3 DNA reads TGTGCCAGCAGCCCCCGGACAGACTTGAACACTGAAGCTTTCTTT.

The genes are TRBV28 and TRBJ1-2; D ambiguous. The CDR3 totals 13 residues. Trimming left V 7 bases short and J 5 bases short, with 14 bases between. The V gene's germline CDR1 is MDHEN and CDR2 SYDVKM. The DNA for the CDR3 is TGTGCCAGCACCAAAAACGGCTTTTATGGCTACACCTTC. It yields the protein CASTKNGFYGYTF.

The chain carries TRBV6-6 and TRBJ1-6; no reliable D call. The length of the CDR3 is 13 residues. V was clipped by 6 bases and J by 7 bases, with 10 bases between them. CDR1 and CDR2 (germline): MNHNY, SVGAGI (reference sequence). The CDR3 DNA reads TGTGCCAGCAGCCTGGGGTTAAATTCACCCCTCCACTTT. This codes for CASSLGLNSPLHF.

This clone was seen a single time. J is TRBJ2-5 and V is TRBV2; D is uncertain. Germline V CDR1 and CDR2: SNHLY, FYNNEI. This CDR3 region has 12 residues. Deletions cut 2 bases from V and 4 bases from J, with 5 bases between. The CDR3 reads CASSEFAETQYF. In DNA form, the CDR3 reads TGTGCCAGCAGTGAATTCGCAGAGACCCAGTACTTC.

The chain combines TRBV7-9 with TRBJ2-2, with unresolved D. The CDR3 is 12 amino acids. V lost 2 bases to trimming and J lost 6 bases, with 4 bases between them. Germline CDR1 and CDR2: SEHNR and FQNEAQ (reference sequence). The CDR3 sequence: CASSLRPGELFF. CDR3 nucleotide sequence: TGTGCCAGCAGCTTAAGGCCCGGGGAGCTGTTTTTT.